Presented here are 27 T cell receptor beta chains from one specimen sequenced in a study of blood T cell repertoires in COVID-19. The repertoire was sequenced with immunoSEQ multiplex PCR; TCRdb's copy has only in-frame clones and lacks some. Here the sample spans about 240,000 clones, 70% to 85% being singletons. Sequenced input: peripheral blood. These receptors were taken from a woman of 80 years or more with acute or convalescent COVID-19.

The chain recombines TRBV6-5 with TRBJ2-2; D is possibly TRBD2 (7 bases). Germline loops: CDR1 MNHEY, CDR2 SVGAGI. This CDR3 spans 15 amino acids. V was trimmed by 6 bases and J by 0 bases, leaving 11 bases between them. Here the CDR3 reads CASRSGTTNTGELFF. The CDR3 region has the DNA TGTGCCAGCAGGAGCGGGACAACGAACACCGGGGAGCTGTTTTTT.

The rearrangement joins TRBV30 to TRBJ1-2; D possibly corresponds to TRBD1 (5 bases). V was pared by 6 bases and J by 2 bases, with 19 bases between. CDR1 GTSNPN and CDR2 SVGIG come from the germline V gene (reference sequence). CDR3 length: 15 residues. The CDR3 reads CACTLGRAVNYGYTF. Here the CDR3 DNA reads TGTGCCTGTACGTTAGGCAGGGCGGTGAACTATGGCTACACCTTC.

The chain uses TRBV19 and TRBJ2-7; D might be TRBD1 (6 bases). There are 17 residues in the CDR3. V lost 5 bases, J lost 5 bases, and 25 bases lay in between. Germline V CDR1 and CDR2: LNHDA, SQIVND (reference sequence). CDR3 bases: TGTGCCAGTAGTGGGACGCCCTACAGGGAATCGTTGGACGAGCAGTACTTC. Its protein product is CASSGTPYRESLDEQYF.

The rearrangement uses TRBV19 and TRBJ2-2, with D possibly TRBD2 on 5 matching bases. The germline gives CDR1 LNHDA, CDR2 SQIVND (reference sequence). Trimming took off 5 bases at V and 1 base at J, with 14 bases between the two ends. This CDR3 region has 16 residues. CDR3 sequence: CASSPLRELNTGELFF. CDR3 bases: TGTGCCAGTAGTCCCCTTCGGGAACTGAACACCGGGGAGCTGTTTTTT. Combining the CDR3 with reference TRBV19 and TRBJ2-2 gives the whole variable domain DGGITQSPKYLFRKEGQNVTLSCEQNLNHDAMYWYRQDPGQGLRLIYYSQIVNDFQKGDIAEGYSVSREKKESFPLTVTSAQKNPTAFYLCASSPLRELNTGELFFGEGSRLTVL.

This clone was picked up a small number of times. This chain links TRBV2 with TRBJ1-5, with a tentative D call TRBD1 (5 bases). Deletions cut 3 bases from V and 3 bases from J, with 12 bases between. The CDR3 totals 15 residues. Germline lookup yields CDR1 SNHLY and CDR2 FYNNEI. CDR3: CASSDLGGYNQPQHF. CDR3 DNA: TGTGCCAGCAGTGACTTGGGGGGGTACAATCAGCCCCAGCATTTT.

This chain connects TRBV13 to TRBJ2-2; possibly TRBD1 for D (6 bases). Per germline, CDR1 PRHDT and CDR2 FYEKMQ (reference sequence). The CDR3 is 17 residues long. V was trimmed by 5 bases and J by 2 bases, leaving 18 bases between them. The CDR3 sequence: CASSQPGTSGNTGELFF. CDR3 DNA: TGTGCCAGCAGCCAACCCGGGACATCCGGTAACACCGGGGAGCTGTTTTTT.

The rearrangement links TRBV12-5 to TRBJ1-3; 11 positions match TRBD1. CDR3 length: 14 amino acids. With 6 bases clipped from V and 9 bases from J, the junction kept 7 bases outside the gene matches. Looked up from germline, CDR1 is LGHNT and CDR2 is FRNRAP. The CDR3 is CASGPGTGGRTIYF. The CDR3 DNA sequence: TGTGCTAGTGGCCCGGGGACAGGGGGACGCACCATATATTTT.

The gene calls are TRBV2 and TRBJ2-4, with D possibly being TRBD1 (5 bases). This CDR3 comprises 12 residues. Per germline, CDR1 SNHLY and CDR2 FYNNEI. With 5 bases removed from V and 6 bases from J, the gap between germline ends came to 8 bases. CDR3 in amino acids: CASSYQGNIQYF. The CDR3 nucleotides read TGTGCCAGCAGTTACCAGGGAAACATTCAGTACTTC. The full variable domain, with the rest looked up from reference TRBV2 and TRBJ2-4, is EPEVTQTPSHQVTQMGQEVILRCVPISNHLYFYWYRQILGQKVEFLVSFYNNEISEKSEIFDDQFSVERPDGSNFTLKIRSTKLEDSAMYFCASSYQGNIQYFGAGTRLSVL.

V is TRBV11-2 and J is TRBJ2-3; 8 bases line up with TRBD2. V lost 5 bases, J lost 4 bases, and 20 bases stayed unmatched. This CDR3 contains 19 residues. Germline loops: CDR1 SGHAT, CDR2 FQNNGV. CDR3 sequence: CASSPRSRGGPPGADTQYF. CDR3 bases: TGTGCCAGCAGCCCGAGGTCCCGCGGGGGGCCCCCTGGGGCAGATACGCAGTATTTT.

V is TRBV28 and J is TRBJ1-2, with D possibly matching TRBD1 (5 bases). In germline, CDR1 is MDHEN, CDR2 SYDVKM. CDR3 length: 13 amino acids. V shed 7 bases and J shed 2 bases, with 11 bases lying between them. The CDR3 DNA is TGTGCCAGCATCCGGGGGGACAACTATGGCTACACCTTC. Its protein is CASIRGDNYGYTF.

The chain combines TRBV5-8 with TRBJ2-5, with TRBD1 identical over 8 bases. V lost 4 bases, J lost 2 bases, and 7 bases stayed unmatched. Germline V CDR1 and CDR2: SGHTS, YDEGEE. This CDR3 spans 15 amino acids. The CDR3 DNA is TGTGCCAGCAGCAAAGGGACAGGCCGGCAAGAGACCCAGTACTTC. Amino acids: CASSKGTGRQETQYF.

This clone was picked up one time. V gene TRBV5-4 combines with J gene TRBJ2-2, with 9 bases aligning to TRBD2. Germline V gene sequence: CDR1 SGHNT, CDR2 YYREEE (reference sequence). This CDR3 has 19 residues. Unmatched junction bases numbered 15, after V lost 4 bases and J lost 2 bases. CDR3 sequence (DNA): TGTGCCAGCAGCCTAGGGACTAGCCGGCACACTCAAAACACCGGGGAGCTGTTTTTT. This codes for CASSLGTSRHTQNTGELFF.

This rearrangement joins TRBV12-5 to TRBJ1-2, with a possible D match to TRBD1 (5 bases). CDR3 length: 14 residues. With 6 bases removed from V and 6 bases from J, the gap between germline ends came to 17 bases. Germline loops: CDR1 LGHNT, CDR2 FRNRAP. The CDR3 here is CASGLRSGWNGYTF. The DNA for the CDR3 is TGTGCTAGTGGCCTACGTTCAGGGTGGAATGGCTACACCTTC.

V and J are TRBV29-1 and TRBJ2-3; 8 nucleotides line up with TRBD2. The V gene's germline CDR1 is SQVTM and CDR2 ANQGSEA. This CDR3 is built from 14 residues. V dropped 7 bases and J dropped 1; count of bases not matched to a gene: 7. The CDR3 nucleotides read TGCAGCGGTGGGGGCGGGGGGCGCACAGATACGCAGTATTTT. Residues: CSGGGGGRTDTQYF.

This clone was counted a single time. The chain carries TRBV25-1 and TRBJ1-2; no clear D gene. Germline V gene data show CDR1 as MGHDK and CDR2 as SYGVNS. The CDR3 runs to 12 residues. Between the trimmed V and J ends, which lost 4 bases and 8 bases, there was a span of 11 bases. The CDR3 DNA reads as TGTGCCAGCAGTGGTAAGGGAGGGGGCTACACCTTC. As protein: CASSGKGGGYTF.

The CDR3 DNA reads as TGTGCCAGCAGCGTAGGCAGGGGATGGAGCAATGAGCAGTTCTTC. Its protein is CASSVGRGWSNEQFF. J is TRBJ2-1 and V is TRBV9; the D gene is possibly TRBD1 (6 bases). Trimming left V 0 bases short and J 6 bases short, with 13 bases between. Germline V CDR1 and CDR2: SGDLS, YYNGEE. The CDR3 is made up of 15 amino acids.

As for this clone: This same CDR3 is encoded by further DNA sequences in the sample. V and J are TRBV5-1 and TRBJ2-7; 10 nucleotides agree with TRBD1. The CDR3 covers 15 residues. The ends lost 4 bases at V and 2 bases at J; junction bases unmatched: 6. Germline V lookup: CDR1 SGHRS, CDR2 YFSETQ. The DNA for the CDR3 is TGCGCCAGCAGCCCCCAGGGACAGGGGCCCTACGAGCAGTACTTC. Residues: CASSPQGQGPYEQYF.

The genes are TRBV3-1 (or the pseudogene TRBV3-2) and TRBJ2-1, with 7 bases identical to TRBD2. The CDR3 length is 13 residues. CDR1 and CDR2 (germline): LGHDT, YNNKEL (reference sequence). The V and J ends lost 3 bases and 6 bases, in that order; junction bases with no gene match: 2. The CDR3 spells CASSHRGGNEQFF. The CDR3 DNA reads as TGTGCCAGCAGCCATCGCGGGGGCAATGAGCAGTTCTTC.

This clone has only one observation. The chain joins TRBV5-1 to TRBJ2-2; 9 nucleotides line up with TRBD2. Germline V gene data show CDR1 as SGHRS and CDR2 as YFSETQ. Unmatched junction bases numbered 3, after V lost 0 bases and J lost 3 bases. The CDR3 is 16 residues long. The CDR3 is CASSLGLAGDTGELFF. For the CDR3, the DNA is TGCGCCAGCAGCTTGGGGTTAGCGGGGGACACCGGGGAGCTGTTTTTT.

In its sample, this clone was seen once. CDR3: CASGPYSSGANVLTF. CDR3 nucleotide sequence: TGTGCCAGCGGCCCTTACAGCTCTGGGGCCAACGTCCTGACTTTC. The gene calls are TRBV6-5 and TRBJ2-6, with D uncertain. Germline V gives CDR1 MNHEY, CDR2 SVGAGI. The CDR3 length is 15 residues. V lost 8 bases and J 0 bases, leaving 11 bases between the germline ends.

The rearrangement links TRBV12-3 or TRBV12-4 to TRBJ2-5, with a tentative D call TRBD1 (6 bases). The germline V and J ends were trimmed by 5 bases and 5 bases, with 12 bases remaining between them. CDR3 size: 13 residues. In nucleotides, the CDR3 is TGTGCCAGCAGTAACAGGGTCCGGGAGACCCAGTACTTC. Protein: CASSNRVRETQYF.

Here the CDR3 reads CASSVGQSRSDTEAFF. DNA of the CDR3: TGCGCCAGCAGCGTGGGACAGTCGAGGAGCGACACTGAAGCTTTCTTT. The chain joins TRBV5-1 to TRBJ1-1; TRBD1 aligns across 7 bases. Germline V lookup: CDR1 SGHRS, CDR2 YFSETQ. Trimming removed 4 bases from V and 3 bases from J; junction bases left unmatched: 12. The CDR3 contains 16 residues.

Only a few counts were recorded for this clone. Other DNA sequences from this sample encode an identical CDR3 as well. The chain couples TRBV10-1 to TRBJ2-1; 7 nucleotides align to TRBD1. In germline, CDR1 is WNHNN, CDR2 SYGVQD (reference sequence). This CDR3 is built from 13 residues. J lost 8 bases, V lost 4 bases, and 5 bases had no gene match. The CDR3 protein is CASSGDSMHEQFF. DNA of the CDR3: TGCGCCAGCAGTGGGGACAGCATGCATGAGCAGTTCTTC.

The chain has TRBV27 and TRBJ1-2; tentatively, D is TRBD1 (6 bases). V was pared by 4 bases and J by 7 bases, with 13 bases between. The CDR3 has 13 residues. Germline-derived CDR1 and CDR2 are MNHEY and SMNVEV (reference sequence). The CDR3, as DNA: TGTGCCAGCAGTTCCCAGGGGAAAGGTGGCTACACCTTC. Protein product: CASSSQGKGGYTF.

The rearrangement uses TRBV3-1 (or the pseudogene TRBV3-2) and TRBJ1-6; no firm D call. V was pared by 6 bases and J by 6 bases, with 9 bases between. CDR1 LGHDT and CDR2 YNNKEL come from the germline V gene (reference sequence). The CDR3 length is 13 residues. The CDR3 protein is CASRWQSNSPLHF. In DNA form, the CDR3 reads TGTGCCAGCAGATGGCAATCTAATTCACCCCTCCACTTT.

CDR3 coding DNA: TGCGCCAGCAGCTCCCGGAGGGCAGGGATGAACACTGAAGCTTTCTTT. Translated, it gives CASSSRRAGMNTEAFF. J is TRBJ1-1 and V is TRBV5-1, with a possible D match to TRBD1 (5 bases). Trimming removed 3 bases from V and 0 bases from J, with 15 bases in between. CDR3 length: 16 residues. Looked up from germline, CDR1 is SGHRS and CDR2 is YFSETQ. Drawing the rest from reference TRBV5-1 and TRBJ1-1, the complete variable domain is KAGVTQTPRYLIKTRGQQVTLSCSPISGHRSVSWYQQTPGQGLQFLFEYFSETQRNKGNFPGRFSGRQFSNSRSEMNVSTLELGDSALYLCASSSRRAGMNTEAFFGQGTRLTVV.

The CDR3, as DNA: TGTGCCAGCAGCCCCGGACAGGGTTGGGGTCAGCCCCAGCATTTT. Translated: CASSPGQGWGQPQHF. V is TRBV3-1 (or the pseudogene TRBV3-2) and J is TRBJ1-5; 8 bases agree with TRBD1. V was clipped by 4 bases and J by 6 bases; unmatched bases: 8. Germline lookup yields CDR1 LGHDT and CDR2 YNNKEL (reference sequence). The CDR3 has 15 amino acids.